This T cell receptor (beta chain) comes out of a study of cytomegalovirus exposure and HLA in healthy donors. For the study at large: Membership in the Caucasian-associated ancestry cluster was found for 81% of almost 400 genotyped donors.

The CDR3 runs to 17 residues. Germline CDR1 and CDR2: ENHRY and SYGVKD. Trimming took 4 bases from V and 0 from J; bases not matched to a gene: 8. Study observations and caveats: Across donors, most TCRs were seen rarely, yet some public ones were widespread. A few CMV-associated chains proved CMV antigen-specific in vitro.

Primers for the PCR totalled 60 Vbeta and 13 Jbeta. This table comes from immunoSEQ multiplex PCR, and its TCRdb copy is limited to in-frame clones, with some not included. The data show about 110,000 clones, with 75% seen just once and 2.5% to 3% held by the top ten. Remarks on this clone: As yet, its antigen is unknown.

What was sequenced was PBMCs. This receptor was identified in a male donor in good health and CMV-seropositive. This chain connects TRBV10-3 to TRBJ1-5, with 8 positions matching TRBD1. CDR3 nucleotides: TGTGCCATCAGTGCAGCAGGGGGCCCCAATAGCAATCAGCCCCAGCATTTT. Residues: CAISAAGGPNSNQPQHF.